This TCR beta chain derives from a study of blood T cell repertoires in COVID-19. The V gene's germline CDR1 is SGHRS and CDR2 YFSETQ. The CDR3 is 15 residues long. Trimming took 3 bases from V and 6 from J; bases not matched to a gene: 8. Produced via immunoSEQ multiplex PCR; TCRdb's table is partial and in-frame only. The profile shows around 230,000 clones, around 78% of them singletons. The specimen was peripheral blood. The clonotype originates from a woman aged 70-85 years with active or convalescent COVID-19. The J gene is TRBJ2-7, the V gene TRBV5-1; 11 bases agree with TRBD2. The chain's CDR3 is CASSSLTSGISEQYF. The CDR3 DNA follows: TGCGCCAGCAGCTCCCTGACTAGCGGGATTAGCGAGCAGTACTTC.